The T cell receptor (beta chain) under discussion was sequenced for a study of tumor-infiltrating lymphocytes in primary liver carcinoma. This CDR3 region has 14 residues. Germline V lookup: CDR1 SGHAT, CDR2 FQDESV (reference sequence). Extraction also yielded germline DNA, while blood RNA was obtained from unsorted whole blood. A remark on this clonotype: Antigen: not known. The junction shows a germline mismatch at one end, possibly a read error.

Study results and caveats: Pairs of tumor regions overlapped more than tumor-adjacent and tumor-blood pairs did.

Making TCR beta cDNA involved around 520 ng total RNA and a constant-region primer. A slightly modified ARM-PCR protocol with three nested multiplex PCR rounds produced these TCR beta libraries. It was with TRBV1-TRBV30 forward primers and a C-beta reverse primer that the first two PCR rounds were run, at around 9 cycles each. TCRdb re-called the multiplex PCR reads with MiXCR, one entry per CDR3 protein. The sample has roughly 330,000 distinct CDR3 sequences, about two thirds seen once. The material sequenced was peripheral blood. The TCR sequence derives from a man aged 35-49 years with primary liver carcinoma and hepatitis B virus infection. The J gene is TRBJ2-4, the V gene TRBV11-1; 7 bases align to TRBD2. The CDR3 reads CAGNFRLAENIQYF. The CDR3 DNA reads TGTGCCGGTAACTTTCGACTAGCCGAAAACATTCAGTACTTC.